A single sample gave rise to the 11 T cell receptor beta chains below, sequenced in a study of blood T cell repertoires in COVID-19. Some clones are missing from TCRdb's copy, which holds only in-frame ones; the method was immunoSEQ multiplex PCR. The sample carries fewer than 200,000 clones, more than 70% recorded once. The sequenced sample consisted of peripheral blood. The receptors were sampled from a middle-aged man with active or convalescent COVID-19.

CDR3 region: CASSQSSYNEQFF. DNA of the CDR3: TGTGCCAGCAGCCAGAGCTCCTACAATGAGCAGTTCTTC. This sequence joins TRBV3-1 (or the pseudogene TRBV3-2) and TRBJ2-1; D ambiguous. Trimming stripped 3 bases from V and 0 bases from J, with 3 bases between. CDR1 LGHDT and CDR2 YNNKEL come from the germline V gene (reference sequence). This CDR3 is built from 13 residues.

The chain recombines TRBV15 with TRBJ1-3; possibly TRBD1 for D (5 bases). The ends were cut back, 2 bases at V and 3 bases at J, with 11 bases in the middle. The CDR3 runs 15 residues. Germline-derived CDR1 and CDR2 are LNHNV and YYDKDF (reference sequence). The CDR3 region is CATSRSRDSGNTIYF. Here the CDR3 DNA reads TGTGCCACCAGCAGATCCAGGGATAGTGGAAACACCATATATTTT.

The chain is built from TRBV19 and TRBJ1-4, with TRBD1 matching over 7 bases. Germline V lookup: CDR1 LNHDA, CDR2 SQIVND (reference sequence). The CDR3 runs to 14 residues. V lost 6 bases to trimming and J lost 5 bases; unmatched junction nucleotides: 6. CDR3 nucleotide sequence: TGTGCCAGTAGCTCCGGGACAGCGAATGAAAAACTGTTTTTT. It is translated as CASSSGTANEKLFF.

This clone showed up just a few times. This sequence joins TRBV4-1 and TRBJ2-2, with unresolved D. The germline gives CDR1 MGHRA, CDR2 YSYEKL. This CDR3 spans 16 amino acids. Trimming removed 0 bases from V and 6 bases from J, with 14 bases in between. Here the CDR3 DNA reads TGCGCCAGCAGCCAAGATGGTCTTCAGATTCCCGGGGAGCTGTTTTTT. This codes for CASSQDGLQIPGELFF.

Of note for this clone: Other nucleotide sequences from this sample produce the same CDR3. This chain joins TRBV18 and TRBJ1-1; D perhaps matches TRBD1 (5 bases). V was trimmed by 2 bases and J by 0 bases, leaving 7 bases between them. Per germline, CDR1 KGHSH and CDR2 LQKENI. This CDR3 spans 14 amino acids. CDR3: CASSPDSMNTEAFF. In DNA form, the CDR3 reads TGTGCCAGCTCACCAGACAGTATGAACACTGAAGCTTTCTTT. The full variable domain, with the rest looked up from reference TRBV18 and TRBJ1-1, is NAGVMQNPRHLVRRRGQEARLRCSPMKGHSHVYWYRQLPEEGLKFMVYLQKENIIDESGMPKERFSAEFPKEGPSILRIQQVVRGDSAAYFCASSPDSMNTEAFFGQGTRLTVV.

The V gene is TRBV19, the J gene TRBJ2-3; 9 bases line up with TRBD1. The CDR3 is 18 residues long. Per the germline V gene, CDR1 is LNHDA and CDR2 is SQIVND (reference sequence). V lost 3 bases, J lost 1 base, and 11 bases stayed unmatched. DNA of the CDR3: TGTGCCAGTAGTATCCCCGGGACAGGGTTCGTCGGCACAGATACGCAGTATTTT. Residues: CASSIPGTGFVGTDTQYF.

The chain links TRBV6-1 to TRBJ1-4, with D maybe TRBD1 (5 bases). There are 13 residues in the CDR3. Trimming took off 0 bases at V and 14 bases at J, with 13 bases between the two ends. Per the germline V gene, CDR1 is MNHNS and CDR2 is SASEGT. The CDR3 loop reads CASSEAWQGGLFF. The CDR3 nucleotides read TGTGCCAGCAGTGAAGCATGGCAGGGCGGCCTGTTTTTT.

The chain links TRBV30 to TRBJ1-5, with D maybe TRBD1 (5 bases). Deletions cut 0 bases from V and 16 bases from J, with 16 bases between. This CDR3 contains 12 residues. In germline, CDR1 is GTSNPN, CDR2 SVGIG (reference sequence). The CDR3 loop is CAWSVGDSNHHF. The CDR3 DNA sequence: TGTGCCTGGAGTGTAGGGGACTCCAACCACCATTTT.

V and J are TRBV2 and TRBJ2-1; 13 nucleotides line up with TRBD2. The germline V gene encodes CDR1 SNHLY and CDR2 FYNNEI. After removal of 6 bases from V and 8 bases from J, the junction contained 7 bases not matched to a gene. There are 15 residues in the CDR3. This CDR3 reads CASRLLAGGPHEQFF. DNA of the CDR3: TGTGCCAGCAGGTTACTAGCGGGGGGGCCGCATGAGCAGTTCTTC.

CDR3 in amino acids: CASSLASGQGVNEQFF. CDR3 nucleotides: TGTGCCAGCAGCTTAGCTTCGGGACAGGGAGTCAATGAGCAGTTCTTC. V and J are TRBV7-6 and TRBJ2-1; 9 bases fit TRBD1. V was pared by 0 bases and J by 6 bases, with 6 bases of the junction left unmatched. The CDR3 is 16 residues long. Per the germline V gene, CDR1 is SGHVS and CDR2 is FNYEAQ.

Comment on this clone: The same CDR3 is also encoded by other DNA sequences in this sample. The chain combines TRBV5-5 with TRBJ2-5; D uncertain. V gave up 2 bases and J gave up 5 bases, with 4 bases separating them. CDR3 length: 11 amino acids. Germline V gene lookup returns CDR1 SGHKS and CDR2 YYEKEE (reference sequence). CDR3 coding DNA: TGTGCCAGCAGCTTATCGGAGACCCAGTACTTC. It codes for CASSLSETQYF.